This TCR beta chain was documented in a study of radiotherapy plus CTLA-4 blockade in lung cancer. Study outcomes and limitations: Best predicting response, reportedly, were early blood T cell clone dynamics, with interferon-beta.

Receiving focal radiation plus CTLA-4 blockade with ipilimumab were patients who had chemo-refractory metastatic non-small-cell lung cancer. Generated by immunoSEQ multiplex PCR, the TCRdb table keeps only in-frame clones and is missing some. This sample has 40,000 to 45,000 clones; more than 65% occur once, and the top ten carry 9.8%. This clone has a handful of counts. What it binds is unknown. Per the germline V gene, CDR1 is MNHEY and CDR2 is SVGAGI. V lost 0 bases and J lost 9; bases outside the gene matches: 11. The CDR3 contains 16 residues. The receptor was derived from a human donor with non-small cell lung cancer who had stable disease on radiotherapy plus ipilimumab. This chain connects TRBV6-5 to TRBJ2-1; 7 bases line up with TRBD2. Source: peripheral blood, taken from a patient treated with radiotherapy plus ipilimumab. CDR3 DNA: TGTGCCAGCAGTTACTCGACTCAACGGGGCGGGGGTGAGCAGTTCTTC. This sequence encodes CASSYSTQRGGGEQFF.